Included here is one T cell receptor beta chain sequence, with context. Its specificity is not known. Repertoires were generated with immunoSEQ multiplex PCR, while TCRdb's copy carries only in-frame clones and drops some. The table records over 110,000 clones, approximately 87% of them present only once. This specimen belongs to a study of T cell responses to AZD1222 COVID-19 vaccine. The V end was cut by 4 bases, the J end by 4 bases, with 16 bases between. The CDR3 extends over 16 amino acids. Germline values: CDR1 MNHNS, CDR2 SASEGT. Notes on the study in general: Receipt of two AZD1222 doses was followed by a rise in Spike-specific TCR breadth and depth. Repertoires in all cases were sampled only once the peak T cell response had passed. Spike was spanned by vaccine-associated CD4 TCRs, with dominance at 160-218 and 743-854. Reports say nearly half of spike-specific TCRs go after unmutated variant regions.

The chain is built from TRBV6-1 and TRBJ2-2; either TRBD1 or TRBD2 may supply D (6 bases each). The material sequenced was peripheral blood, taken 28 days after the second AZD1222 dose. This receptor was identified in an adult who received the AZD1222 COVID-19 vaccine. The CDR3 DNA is TGTGCCAGCAGTGCCCGAGGGGGGCCCCGCACCGGGGAGCTGTTTTTT. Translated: CASSARGGPRTGELFF.